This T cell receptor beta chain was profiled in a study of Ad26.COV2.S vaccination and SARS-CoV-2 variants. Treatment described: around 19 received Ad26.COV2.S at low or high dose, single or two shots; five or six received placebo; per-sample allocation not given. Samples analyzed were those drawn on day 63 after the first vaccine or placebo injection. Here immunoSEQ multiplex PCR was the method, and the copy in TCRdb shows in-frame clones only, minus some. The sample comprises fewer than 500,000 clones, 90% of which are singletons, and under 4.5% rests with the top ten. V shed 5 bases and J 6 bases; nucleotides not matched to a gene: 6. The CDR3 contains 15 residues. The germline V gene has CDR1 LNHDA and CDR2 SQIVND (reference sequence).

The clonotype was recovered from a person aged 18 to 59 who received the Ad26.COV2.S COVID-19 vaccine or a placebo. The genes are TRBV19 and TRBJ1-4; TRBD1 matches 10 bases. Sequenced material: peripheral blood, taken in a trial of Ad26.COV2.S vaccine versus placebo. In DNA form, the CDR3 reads TGTGCCAGTAGTGCCTCCGGGACAGGGGATGAAAAACTGTTTTTT. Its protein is CASSASGTGDEKLFF.